One sample yielded the 23 T cell receptor beta chains listed below, sequenced in a study of CD8+ T cells in alopecia areata. In each case, RNA was isolated and then reverse transcribed into cDNA as the sequencing template. Profiled with immunoSEQ multiplex PCR; TCRdb holds only in-frame clones, not every one. The repertoire consists of approximately 140,000 clones, with roughly four fifths occurring once and the leading ten covering about 25%. Regarding treatment: oral pan-JAK inhibitor, 5-10 mg twice daily. The sample consisted of CD8+ T cells sorted from blood, taken at week 4, from a patient treated with tofacitinib. The receptors originated from a human donor with alopecia areata.

The chain recombines TRBV27 with TRBJ2-1, with D perhaps matching TRBD2 (6 bases). Per germline, CDR1 MNHEY and CDR2 SMNVEV (reference sequence). The CDR3 sequence is 15 residues long. V was cut by 3 bases and J by 0 bases, with 9 bases left in between. CDR3 protein: CASSFGGDSYNEQFF. CDR3 nucleotide sequence: TGTGCCAGCAGTTTCGGGGGAGACTCCTACAATGAGCAGTTCTTC.

Here the CDR3 DNA reads TGTGCCAGCAGTGAAGGGCGTCTCTACGAGCAGTACTTC. It is translated as CASSEGRLYEQYF. The chain recombines TRBV2 with TRBJ2-7; no definite D call. Germline CDR1 reads SNHLY; CDR2 reads FYNNEI. The germline V and J ends were trimmed by 1 base and 3 bases, with 7 bases remaining between them. The CDR3 is 13 residues long.

This chain links TRBV10-2 with TRBJ2-7, with 10 positions matching TRBD2. Looked up from germline, CDR1 is WSHSY and CDR2 is SAAADI. The V and J ends lost 2 bases and 7 bases, in that order; junction bases with no gene match: 5. The CDR3 sequence is 14 residues long. CDR3 region: CASSEVPGLAEQYF. For the CDR3, the DNA is TGCGCCAGCAGTGAGGTACCGGGACTAGCGGAGCAGTACTTC.

The gene calls are TRBV9 and TRBJ2-1, with TRBD2 identical over 9 bases. The V gene end was trimmed by 0 bases and the J gene end by 3 bases; junction bases not matched to a gene: 4. The germline V gene has CDR1 SGDLS and CDR2 YYNGEE. CDR3 size: 16 residues. DNA of the CDR3: TGTGCCAGCAGCGTAGCAGGACTAGCGATCTACAATGAGCAGTTCTTC. This sequence encodes CASSVAGLAIYNEQFF.

The gene calls are TRBV2 and TRBJ2-7; D possibly corresponds to TRBD1 (5 bases). V lost 8 bases and J 3 bases, leaving 11 bases between the germline ends. The CDR3 runs 12 residues. Looked up from germline, CDR1 is SNHLY and CDR2 is FYNNEI. CDR3 protein: CASFVDSYEQYF. The CDR3 coding sequence is TGTGCCAGCTTCGTAGACAGCTACGAGCAGTACTTC.

The CDR3 protein is CASSYKDVGTGELFF. The DNA for the CDR3 is TGTGCCAGCAGCTACAAGGATGTGGGCACCGGGGAGCTGTTTTTT. The chain joins TRBV7-6 to TRBJ2-2, with D uncertain. The ends were cut back, 4 bases at V and 4 bases at J, with 13 bases in the middle. The CDR3 has 15 residues. The germline V gene encodes CDR1 SGHVS and CDR2 FNYEAQ.

In regard to this clone: Its ends do not fully match the called genes, so a read error is possible. The chain is built from TRBV30 and TRBJ2-2, with 8 bases matching TRBD2. There are 15 residues in the CDR3. Germline CDR1 is GTSNPN and CDR2 is SVGIG (reference sequence). For the CDR3, the DNA is TGTGCCTGGAGTGGGGTAGCGGGGCTCACCGGGGAGCTGTCTTTT. Translated: CAWSGVAGLTGELSF.

The rearrangement links TRBV6-5 to TRBJ2-7, with 8 bases matching TRBD1. CDR1 MNHEY and CDR2 SVGAGI come from the germline V gene. J gave up 6 bases and V 4 bases, and 11 bases lay outside the gene matches. The CDR3 extends over 15 amino acids. CDR3 loop: CASSSAITGGSEQYF. CDR3 DNA sequence: TGTGCCAGCAGTTCGGCTATCACAGGGGGGAGCGAGCAGTACTTC.

J is TRBJ2-2 and V is TRBV30; D possibly corresponds to TRBD2 (6 bases). The CDR3 has 15 amino acids. V lost 4 bases to trimming and J lost 7 bases, with 19 bases between them. Germline V gene sequence: CDR1 GTSNPN, CDR2 SVGIG (reference sequence). The CDR3 here is CAWTSPGGVSGELFF. CDR3 coding DNA: TGTGCCTGGACCTCCCCTGGAGGGGTGAGCGGGGAGCTGTTTTTT.

The count of this clone is one. This rearrangement joins TRBV29-1 to TRBJ1-2; D is unclear. Trimming removed 3 bases at V and 4 bases at J, with 15 bases between. This CDR3 spans 14 amino acids. Germline CDR1 reads SQVTM; CDR2 reads ANQGSEA. The CDR3 DNA reads as TGCAGCGTTGAGACACCTACTACGAGCTATGGCTACACCTTC. It yields the protein CSVETPTTSYGYTF.

This CDR3 reads CASRGRGSQETQYF. CDR3 DNA sequence: TGTGCCAGCAGAGGGCGGGGGTCCCAAGAGACCCAGTACTTC. This sequence joins TRBV6-5 and TRBJ2-5; TRBD2 matches at 7 bases. After removal of 6 bases from V and 1 base from J, the junction contained 5 bases not matched to a gene. This CDR3 comprises 14 residues. The germline V gene has CDR1 MNHEY and CDR2 SVGAGI.

The chain joins TRBV5-4 to TRBJ1-1, with TRBD1 identical over 12 bases. Unmatched junction bases numbered 2, after V lost 3 bases and J lost 2 bases. Germline V gene sequence: CDR1 SGHNT, CDR2 YYREEE (reference sequence). The CDR3 length is 15 residues. This CDR3 is CASSSGTGGNTEAFF. CDR3 DNA: TGTGCCAGCAGCTCGGGGACAGGGGGCAACACTGAAGCTTTCTTT.

The V call is TRBV7-2, the J call TRBJ2-7, with 10 bases identical to TRBD2. The length of the CDR3 is 15 residues. J was trimmed by 0 bases and V by 5 bases; bases with no gene match: 4. Germline V CDR1 and CDR2: SGHTA, FQGNSA. CDR3 sequence (DNA): TGTGCCAGCAGCCGACGGACTAGCGGCTCCTACGAGCAGTACTTC. Its protein is CASSRRTSGSYEQYF.

Only a few counts were recorded for this clone. The chain carries TRBV29-1 and TRBJ2-2, with a weak D call TRBD1 (5 bases). Germline loops: CDR1 SQVTM, CDR2 ANQGSEA. Trimming cost V 5 bases and J 3 bases, with 13 bases left between them. The CDR3 totals 14 residues. The CDR3: CSVPTGQDTGELFF. The DNA for the CDR3 is TGCAGCGTTCCAACCGGACAAGACACCGGGGAGCTGTTTTTT.

The chain has TRBV6-5 and TRBJ2-7, with 8 bases lining up with TRBD1. This CDR3 is 14 amino acids long. V was clipped by 4 bases and J by 6 bases; unmatched bases: 8. Germline V CDR1 and CDR2: MNHEY, SVGAGI. The CDR3 region is CASSSDRVRGEQYF. As DNA, the CDR3 is TGTGCCAGCAGTTCGGACAGGGTTCGGGGCGAGCAGTACTTC.

There are a few counts of this clone. V usage is TRBV29-1 and J usage is TRBJ2-1; no definite D call. V was trimmed by 8 bases and J by 6 bases, leaving 17 bases between them. Germline loops: CDR1 SQVTM, CDR2 ANQGSEA. CDR3 size: 13 residues. The CDR3 region is CSSHVRVGNEQFF. The CDR3 DNA reads TGCAGCTCCCATGTACGGGTGGGCAATGAGCAGTTCTTC.

The chain uses TRBV5-6 and TRBJ2-3; no clear D. Germline assignment: CDR1 SGHDT and CDR2 YYEEEE. Deletions cut 0 bases from V and 0 bases from J, with 2 bases between. The CDR3 length is 13 residues. The CDR3 DNA follows: TGTGCCAGCAGCTTGGGGAGCACAGATACGCAGTATTTT. Protein product: CASSLGSTDTQYF.

This chain connects TRBV5-1 to TRBJ1-1, with 7 nucleotides matching TRBD1. V dropped 0 bases and J dropped 3; count of bases not matched to a gene: 2. CDR1 is SGHRS and CDR2 is YFSETQ in the germline V gene. The CDR3 spans 14 residues. DNA for the CDR3: TGCGCCAGCAGCTTGGGCGACAGGGACACTGAAGCTTTCTTT. Amino acids: CASSLGDRDTEAFF.

The rearrangement links TRBV27 to TRBJ1-2; TRBD1 agrees at 12 bases. V was pared by 9 bases and J by 2 bases, with 10 bases of the junction left unmatched. Per germline, CDR1 MNHEY and CDR2 SMNVEV (reference sequence). The CDR3 length is 16 residues. Here the CDR3 reads CASSTGTGGENYGYTF. As DNA, the CDR3 is TGTGCCAGTTCGACCGGGACAGGGGGCGAGAACTATGGCTACACCTTC.

Only a few counts were recorded for this clone. This chain links TRBV6-1 with TRBJ2-2, with D tentatively TRBD2 (6 bases). Trimming stripped 4 bases from V and 4 bases from J, with 16 bases between. CDR1 and CDR2 (germline): MNHNS, SASEGT. CDR3 length: 16 amino acids. CDR3 nucleotide sequence: TGTGCCAGCAGTGTCACCAGGGAGGTCCGCACCGGGGAGCTGTTTTTT. Translation: CASSVTREVRTGELFF.

J is TRBJ1-4 and V is TRBV14; tentative D call: TRBD1 (5 bases). Trimming took 6 bases from V and 5 from J, leaving 16 bases between them. The germline V gene encodes CDR1 SGHDN and CDR2 FVKESK. This CDR3 comprises 15 residues. CDR3 nucleotide sequence: TGTGCCAGCAGTCCTGAGGGGCCCGCGAATGAAAAACTGTTTTTT. It encodes CASSPEGPANEKLFF.

This clone appeared a few times. The J gene is TRBJ2-1, the V gene TRBV5-1, with 10 bases aligning to TRBD2. The CDR3 covers 14 residues. With 0 bases clipped from V and 13 bases from J, the junction kept 7 bases outside the gene matches. CDR1 and CDR2 (germline): SGHRS, YFSETQ. The CDR3 sequence is CASSLALAGEEQFF. In DNA, the CDR3 is TGCGCCAGCAGCTTGGCCCTAGCGGGGGAGGAACAGTTCTTC.

The chain carries TRBV7-2 and TRBJ2-2; D gene unclear. Trimming took off 6 bases at V and 6 bases at J, with 8 bases between the two ends. This CDR3 is 12 amino acids long. In germline, CDR1 is SGHTA, CDR2 FQGNSA. The CDR3 spells CASRGPPGELFF. In nucleotides, the CDR3 is TGTGCCAGCAGAGGACCTCCCGGGGAGCTGTTTTTT.